The sequence of this T cell receptor (beta chain) was determined in a study of radiation and T cells in renal cell carcinoma. Study findings and constraints: In blood, top tumor clones expanded by 2 weeks, shrinking by 4.

This CDR3 has 13 residues. CDR1 and CDR2 (germline): SGHDT, YYEEEE. With 5 bases removed from V and 3 bases from J, the gap between germline ends came to 12 bases. Assay used: immunoSEQ multiplex PCR; TCRdb lists only in-frame clones, some missing. Found here are some 80,000 clones, around 86% of them singletons; the top ten hold more than 20%. Time point of the sample: blood 2 weeks post-SBRT. Treatment: 15 Gy SBRT to primary tumor, nephrectomy 4 weeks later. Serial blood draws occurred at baseline and 2 and 4 weeks post-SBRT. In regard to this clone: The target antigen is unknown.

The V gene is TRBV5-6, the J gene TRBJ2-7, with unresolved D. The receptor was derived from a woman aged 45-59 years with renal cell carcinoma. This specimen consisted of blood, obtained from a patient whose treatment included radiotherapy and nephrectomy. CDR3 coding DNA: TGTGCCAGCAGTGGCTTTTCGAACTACGAGCAGTACTTC. The encoded protein is CASSGFSNYEQYF.